This T cell receptor (beta chain) came from a study of CD8 T cells in ankylosing spondylitis. Notes on the study in general: Those disease-linked clones were CD8+; they were also relatively rare in peripheral blood. Seven to nine highly homologous variants made up a TCR beta motif that seemed to typify ankylosing spondylitis blood. In the blood and synovial fluid of reactive arthritis, some motif variants had been previously reported. Reported data indicate significant enrichment of disease-linked clones within matched ankylosing spondylitis synovial fluid.

The ends were cut back, 3 bases at V and 6 bases at J, with 16 bases in the middle. The CDR3 extends over 15 amino acids. Germline loops: CDR1 MNHEY, CDR2 SMNVEV (reference sequence). TCRdb itself ran the 5' RACE reads through MiXCR, one entry per CDR3 protein. The sample lists 200,000 to 250,000 distinct CDR3 sequences; about 6.7% were seen once. This clonotype was counted at least ten times. Its antigen is undetermined. Sequences were obtained from blood, either unsorted or a sorted T cell fraction (not recorded which). This rearrangement joins TRBV27 to TRBJ2-3; TRBD1 or TRBD2 may be the D gene (5 bases each). The clonotype comes from a male donor with ankylosing spondylitis. CDR3 coding DNA: TGTGCCAGCAGTTTCGGTGGGGCATGGGGGGATACGCAGTATTTT. Encoded protein: CASSFGGAWGDTQYF.